Listed here are 6 T cell receptor beta chains from one sample, sequenced in a study of T-cell reconstitution after alpha-beta-depleted transplantation in children. Unique molecular identifiers were incorporated during preparation of the TCRbeta library. TCRdb reprocessed the PCR reads via MiXCR and lists one record per CDR3 protein. The sample shows 500,000 to 650,000 distinct CDR3 sequences, 10% to 15% of them seen only once. The specimen was PBMCs, mostly from graft donor cells, collected 360 days after TCRalphabeta/CD19-depleted stem cell transplant. These receptor sequences come from a male patient under 18 who had a stem cell transplant for acute myeloid leukemia, so the T cells may come from the graft donor.

The sample holds a few counts of this clonotype. The chain links TRBV4-2 to TRBJ2-5; 9 nucleotides line up with TRBD1. Germline V gene sequence: CDR1 LGHNA, CDR2 YNFKEQ. The V segment lost 3 bases and the J segment 3 bases; nucleotides outside the gene matches: 8. The CDR3 contains 16 residues. The CDR3 region is CASSQKGTGLKETQYF. The CDR3, as DNA: TGTGCCAGCAGCCAGAAAGGGACAGGGCTTAAAGAGACCCAGTACTTC.

This chain connects TRBV28 to TRBJ1-3; D gene unclear. This CDR3 comprises 15 residues. The V end was cut by 8 bases, the J end by 0 bases, with 14 bases between. CDR1 and CDR2 (germline): MDHEN, SYDVKM. In DNA form, the CDR3 reads TGTGCCAGCGGGTACGAGGGTCCCTCTGGAAACACCATATATTTT. It yields the protein CASGYEGPSGNTIYF.

V gene TRBV7-2 combines with J gene TRBJ2-1; D not resolved. Germline V lookup: CDR1 SGHTA, CDR2 FQGNSA. V lost 2 bases and J lost 4, with 9 bases in between. The CDR3 covers 14 residues. Here the CDR3 reads CASSLHGLYNEQFF. Here the CDR3 DNA reads TGTGCCAGCAGCTTACACGGCCTTTACAATGAGCAGTTCTTC.

The genes are TRBV27 and TRBJ2-7, with D possibly TRBD2 on 6 matching bases. The V end was cut by 3 bases, the J end by 2 bases, with 11 bases between. Germline CDR1 MNHEY, CDR2 SMNVEV (reference sequence). This CDR3 spans 14 amino acids. The CDR3 sequence: CASSLTGVAYEQYF. The CDR3 nucleotides are TGTGCCAGCAGTTTGACGGGGGTAGCCTACGAGCAGTACTTC.

J is TRBJ2-7 and V is TRBV5-1; weak D call: TRBD1 (6 bases). V was shortened by 0 bases and J by 2 bases, with 12 bases between the two germline ends. This CDR3 is built from 15 residues. Germline loops: CDR1 SGHRS, CDR2 YFSETQ. Written as DNA, the CDR3 is TGCGCCAGCAGCTTGGAGGGGGACGGACCCTACGAGCAGTACTTC. Translation: CASSLEGDGPYEQYF.

The chain joins TRBV28 to TRBJ2-3; TRBD2 is a possible D gene (7 bases). V dropped 8 bases and J dropped 2 bases, with 29 bases sitting between them. The length of the CDR3 is 19 residues. The V gene's germline CDR1 is MDHEN and CDR2 SYDVKM. This CDR3 is CASGEVLGGRRYPTDTQYF. CDR3 in DNA: TGTGCCAGCGGGGAGGTTTTGGGGGGGCGCCGGTATCCCACAGATACGCAGTATTTT.